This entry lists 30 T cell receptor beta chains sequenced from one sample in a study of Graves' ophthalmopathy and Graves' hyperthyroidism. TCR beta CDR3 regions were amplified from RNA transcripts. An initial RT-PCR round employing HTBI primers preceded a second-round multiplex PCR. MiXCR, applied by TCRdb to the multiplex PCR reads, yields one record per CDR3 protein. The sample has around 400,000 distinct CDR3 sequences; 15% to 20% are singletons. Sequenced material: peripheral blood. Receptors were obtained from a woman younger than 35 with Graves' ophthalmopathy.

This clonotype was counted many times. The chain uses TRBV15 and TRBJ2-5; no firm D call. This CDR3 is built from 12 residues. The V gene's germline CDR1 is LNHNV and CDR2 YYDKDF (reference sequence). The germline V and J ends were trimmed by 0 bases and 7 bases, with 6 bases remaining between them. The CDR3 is CATSRDRATQYF. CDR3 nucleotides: TGTGCCACCAGCAGAGACCGGGCGACCCAGTACTTC.

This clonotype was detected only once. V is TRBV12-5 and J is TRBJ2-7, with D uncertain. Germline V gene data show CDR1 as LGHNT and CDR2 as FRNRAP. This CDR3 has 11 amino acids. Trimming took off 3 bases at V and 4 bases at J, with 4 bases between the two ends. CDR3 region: CASGLLYEQYF. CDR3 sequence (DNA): TGTGCTAGTGGTTTATTATACGAGCAGTACTTC.

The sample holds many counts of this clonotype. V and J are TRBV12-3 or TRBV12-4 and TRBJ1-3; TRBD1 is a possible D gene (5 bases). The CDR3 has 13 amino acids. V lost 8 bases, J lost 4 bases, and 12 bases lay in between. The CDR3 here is CASFRVGGNTIYF. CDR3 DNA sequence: TGTGCCAGCTTCAGGGTTGGGGGAAACACCATATATTTT.

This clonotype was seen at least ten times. The CDR3 loop is CASSSTPTGWTTEAFF. DNA for the CDR3: TGTGCCAGCAGTTCCACCCCGACAGGGTGGACCACTGAAGCTTTCTTT. V is TRBV28 and J is TRBJ1-1, with 7 bases identical to TRBD1. Germline values: CDR1 MDHEN, CDR2 SYDVKM. Trimming took 4 bases from V and 4 from J; bases not matched to a gene: 12. The CDR3 loop spans 16 amino acids.

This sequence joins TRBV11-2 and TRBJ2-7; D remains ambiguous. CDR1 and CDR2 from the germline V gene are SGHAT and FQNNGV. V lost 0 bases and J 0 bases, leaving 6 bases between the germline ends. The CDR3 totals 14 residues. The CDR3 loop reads CASSLEPGSYEQYF. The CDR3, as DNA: TGTGCCAGCAGCTTAGAACCCGGCTCCTACGAGCAGTACTTC.

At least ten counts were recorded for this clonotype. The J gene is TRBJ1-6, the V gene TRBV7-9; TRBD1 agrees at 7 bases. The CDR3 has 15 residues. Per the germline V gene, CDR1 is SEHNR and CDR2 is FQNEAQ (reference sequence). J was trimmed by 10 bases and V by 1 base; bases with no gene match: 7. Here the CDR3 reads CASSLGTGDGSPLHF. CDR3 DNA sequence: TGTGCCAGCAGCTTAGGTACAGGGGACGGGTCACCCCTCCACTTT.

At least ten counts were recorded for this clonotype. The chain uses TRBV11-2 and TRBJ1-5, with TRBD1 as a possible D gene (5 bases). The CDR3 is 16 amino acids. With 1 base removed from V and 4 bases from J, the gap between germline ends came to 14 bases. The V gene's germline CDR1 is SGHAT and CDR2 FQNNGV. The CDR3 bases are TGTGCCAGCAGCTTAGTTCGGTGGGGCGGAAATCAGCCCCAGCATTTT. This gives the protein CASSLVRWGGNQPQHF.

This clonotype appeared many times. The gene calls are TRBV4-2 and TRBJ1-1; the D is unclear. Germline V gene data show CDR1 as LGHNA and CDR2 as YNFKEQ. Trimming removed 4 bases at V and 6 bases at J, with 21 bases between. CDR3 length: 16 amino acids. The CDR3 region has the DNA TGTGCCAGCAGCCCTAGTCGGCCGGCTAGCTACGCTGAAGCTTTCTTT. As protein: CASSPSRPASYAEAFF.

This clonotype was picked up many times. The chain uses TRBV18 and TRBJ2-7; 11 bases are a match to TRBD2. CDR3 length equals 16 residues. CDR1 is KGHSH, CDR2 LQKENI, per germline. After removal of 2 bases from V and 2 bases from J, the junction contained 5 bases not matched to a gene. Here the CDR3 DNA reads TGTGCCAGCTCACCAACCGGGGGACTAGCGGCCTACGAGCAGTACTTC. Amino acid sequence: CASSPTGGLAAYEQYF.

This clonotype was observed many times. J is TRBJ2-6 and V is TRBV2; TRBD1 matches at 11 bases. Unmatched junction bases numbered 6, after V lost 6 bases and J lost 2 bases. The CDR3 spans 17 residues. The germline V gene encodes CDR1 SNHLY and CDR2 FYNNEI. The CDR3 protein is CASSIGTGGTGANVLTF. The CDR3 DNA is TGTGCCAGCAGCATCGGGACAGGGGGTACTGGGGCCAACGTCCTGACTTTC.

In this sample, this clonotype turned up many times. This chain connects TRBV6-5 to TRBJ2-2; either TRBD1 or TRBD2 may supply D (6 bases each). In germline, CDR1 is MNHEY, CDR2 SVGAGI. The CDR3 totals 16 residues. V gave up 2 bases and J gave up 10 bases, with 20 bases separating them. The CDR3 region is CASSYGPHREEEELFF. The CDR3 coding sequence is TGTGCCAGCAGTTACGGGCCTCACAGGGAGGAAGAGGAGCTGTTTTTT.

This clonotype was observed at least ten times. This CDR3 is CASSLAGQVSYEQYF. In DNA, the CDR3 is TGTGCCAGCAGCTTAGCCGGTCAGGTCTCCTACGAGCAGTACTTC. The V call is TRBV7-9, the J call TRBJ2-7, with unresolved D. The V end was cut by 0 bases, the J end by 0 bases, with 9 bases between. In germline, CDR1 is SEHNR, CDR2 FQNEAQ (reference sequence). The CDR3 contains 15 residues. Full variable domain (outside the CDR3, taken from reference TRBV7-9 and TRBJ2-7): DTGVSQNPRHKITKRGQNVTFRCDPISEHNRLYWYRQTLGQGPEFLTYFQNEAQLEKSRLLSDRFSAERPKGSFSTLEIQRTEQGDSAMYLCASSLAGQVSYEQYFGPGTRLTVT.

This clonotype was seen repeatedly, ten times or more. This CDR3 is CACLPQFSTSEAFF. CDR3 sequence (DNA): TGTGCCTGTCTACCGCAGTTTTCGACCTCTGAAGCTTTCTTT. The chain uses TRBV30 and TRBJ1-1; unclear D gene. Trimming shortened V by 6 bases and J by 6 bases, and 20 bases separated the two germline ends. The CDR3 spans 14 residues. From germline, CDR1 is GTSNPN and CDR2 SVGIG (reference sequence).

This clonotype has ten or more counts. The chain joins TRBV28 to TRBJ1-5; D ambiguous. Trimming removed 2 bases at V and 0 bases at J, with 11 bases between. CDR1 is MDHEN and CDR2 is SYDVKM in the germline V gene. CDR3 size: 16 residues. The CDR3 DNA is TGTGCCAGCAGTTTAATCAGCAGGCCTAGCAATCAGCCCCAGCATTTT. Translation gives CASSLISRPSNQPQHF.

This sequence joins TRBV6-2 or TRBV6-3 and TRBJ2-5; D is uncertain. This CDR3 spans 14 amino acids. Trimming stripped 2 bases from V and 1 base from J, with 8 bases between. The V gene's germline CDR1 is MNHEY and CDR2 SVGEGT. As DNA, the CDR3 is TGTGCCAGCAGTTACCTCGCGGTCCAAGAGACCCAGTACTTC. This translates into CASSYLAVQETQYF.

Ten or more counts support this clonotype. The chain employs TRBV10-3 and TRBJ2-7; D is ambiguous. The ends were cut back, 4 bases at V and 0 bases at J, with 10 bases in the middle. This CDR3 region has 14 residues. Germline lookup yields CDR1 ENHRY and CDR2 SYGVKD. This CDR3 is CAISGQPSSYEQYF. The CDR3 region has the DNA TGTGCCATCAGTGGGCAGCCGAGCTCCTACGAGCAGTACTTC.

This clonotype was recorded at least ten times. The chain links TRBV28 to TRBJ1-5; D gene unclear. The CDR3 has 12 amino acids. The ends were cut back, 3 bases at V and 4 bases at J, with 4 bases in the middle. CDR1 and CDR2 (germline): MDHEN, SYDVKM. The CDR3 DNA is TGTGCCAGCAGTTTTGGGAATCAGCCCCAGCATTTT. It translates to CASSFGNQPQHF.

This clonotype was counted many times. Here the CDR3 reads CASSYRPRTDYGYTF. DNA for the CDR3: TGTGCCAGCAGTTACCGCCCAAGGACAGACTATGGCTACACCTTC. This chain joins TRBV6-2 or TRBV6-3 and TRBJ1-2; D is perhaps TRBD1 (6 bases). The germline V gene has CDR1 MNHEY and CDR2 SVGEGT. The CDR3 has 15 amino acids. V lost 2 bases and J lost 3, with 13 bases in between.

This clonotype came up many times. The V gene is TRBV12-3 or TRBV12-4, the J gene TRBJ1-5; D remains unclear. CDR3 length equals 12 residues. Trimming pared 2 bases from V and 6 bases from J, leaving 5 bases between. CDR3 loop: CASSLLGQPQHF. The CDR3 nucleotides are TGTGCCAGCAGTTTATTGGGTCAGCCCCAGCATTTT.

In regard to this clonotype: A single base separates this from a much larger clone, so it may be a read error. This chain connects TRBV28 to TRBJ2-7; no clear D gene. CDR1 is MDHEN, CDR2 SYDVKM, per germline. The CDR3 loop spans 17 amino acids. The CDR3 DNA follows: TGTGCCAGCAGCCGAACCGGCTTGACTGGCCCGAGGACCGAGCGGTACTTC. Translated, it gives CASSRTGLTGPRTERYF.

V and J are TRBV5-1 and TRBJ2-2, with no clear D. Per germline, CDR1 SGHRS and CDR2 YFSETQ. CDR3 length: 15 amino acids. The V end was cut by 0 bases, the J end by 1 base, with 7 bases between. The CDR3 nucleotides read TGCGCCAGCAGCTTGGGTGGGAAGAACACCGGGGAGCTGTTTTTT. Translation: CASSLGGKNTGELFF.

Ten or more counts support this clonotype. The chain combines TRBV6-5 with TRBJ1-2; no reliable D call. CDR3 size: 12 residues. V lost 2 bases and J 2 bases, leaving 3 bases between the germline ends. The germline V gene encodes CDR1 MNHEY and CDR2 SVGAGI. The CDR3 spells CASSYQNYGYTF. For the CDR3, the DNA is TGTGCCAGCAGTTACCAGAACTATGGCTACACCTTC.

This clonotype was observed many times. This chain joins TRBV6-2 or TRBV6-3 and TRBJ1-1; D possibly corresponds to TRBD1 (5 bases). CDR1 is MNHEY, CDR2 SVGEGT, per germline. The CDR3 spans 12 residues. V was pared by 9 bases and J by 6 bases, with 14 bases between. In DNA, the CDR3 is TGTGCCAGTGCCCCGACAGTAGCTGAAGCTTTCTTT. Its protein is CASAPTVAEAFF.

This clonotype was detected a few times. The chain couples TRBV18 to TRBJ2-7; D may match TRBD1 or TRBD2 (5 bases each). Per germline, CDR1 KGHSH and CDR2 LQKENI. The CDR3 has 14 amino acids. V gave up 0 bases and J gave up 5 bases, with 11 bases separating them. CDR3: CASSPPSGTDEQYF. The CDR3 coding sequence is TGTGCCAGCTCACCACCTTCAGGGACGGACGAGCAGTACTTC.

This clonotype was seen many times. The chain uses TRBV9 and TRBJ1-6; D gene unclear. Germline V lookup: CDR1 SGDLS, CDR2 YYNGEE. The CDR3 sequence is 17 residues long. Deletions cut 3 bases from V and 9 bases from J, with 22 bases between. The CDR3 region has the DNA TGTGCCAGCAGCGGGCGTTCAGTAGGAGGCTTTGGTTCACCCCTCCACTTT. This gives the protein CASSGRSVGGFGSPLHF.

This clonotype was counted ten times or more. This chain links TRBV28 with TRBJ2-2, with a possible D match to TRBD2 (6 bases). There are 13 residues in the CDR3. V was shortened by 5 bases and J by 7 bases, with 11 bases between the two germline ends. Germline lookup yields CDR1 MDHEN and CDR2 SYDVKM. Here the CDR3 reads CASSPGDHGELFF. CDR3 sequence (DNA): TGTGCCAGCAGTCCGGGGGATCACGGGGAGCTGTTTTTT. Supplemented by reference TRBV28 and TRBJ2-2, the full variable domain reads DVKVTQSSRYLVKRTGEKVFLECVQDMDHENMFWYRQDPGLGLRLIYFSYDVKMKEKGDIPEGYSVSREKKERFSLILESASTNQTSMYLCASSPGDHGELFFGEGSRLTVL.

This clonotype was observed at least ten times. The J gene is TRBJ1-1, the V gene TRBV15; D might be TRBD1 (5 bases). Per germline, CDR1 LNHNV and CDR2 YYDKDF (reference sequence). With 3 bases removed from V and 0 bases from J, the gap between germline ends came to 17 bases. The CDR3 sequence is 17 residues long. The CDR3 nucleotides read TGTGCCACCAGCAGGGACGGGGCGGTCAACATGAACACTGAAGCTTTCTTT. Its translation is CATSRDGAVNMNTEAFF.

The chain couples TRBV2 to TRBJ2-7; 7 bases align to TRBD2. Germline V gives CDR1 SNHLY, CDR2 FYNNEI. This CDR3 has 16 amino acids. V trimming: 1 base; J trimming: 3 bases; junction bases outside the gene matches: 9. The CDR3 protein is CASSEGLAGVLYEQYF. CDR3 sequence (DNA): TGTGCCAGCAGTGAAGGGCTGGCGGGAGTTCTCTACGAGCAGTACTTC.

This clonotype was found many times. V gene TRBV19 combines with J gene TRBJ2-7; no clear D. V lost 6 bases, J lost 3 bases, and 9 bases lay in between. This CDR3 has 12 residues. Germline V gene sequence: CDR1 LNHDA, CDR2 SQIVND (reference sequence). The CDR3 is CASSGVDYEQYF. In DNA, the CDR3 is TGTGCCAGTAGCGGAGTGGACTACGAGCAGTACTTC.

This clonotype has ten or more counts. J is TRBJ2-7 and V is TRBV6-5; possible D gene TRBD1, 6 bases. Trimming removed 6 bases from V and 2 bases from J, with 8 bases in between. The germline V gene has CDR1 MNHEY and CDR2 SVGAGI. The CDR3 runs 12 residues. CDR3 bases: TGTGCCAGCAGAGGACAGACCTACGAGCAGTACTTC. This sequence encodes CASRGQTYEQYF.